This T cell receptor (beta chain) was sequenced during a study of T cell repertoires in aging, cancer and after chemotherapy. Multiplex touch-down PCR with TRB-A/B primers amplified rearranged V-D-J TRB sequences. Using its own MiXCR run on the multiplex PCR reads, TCRdb lists one record per CDR3 protein. This sample carries about 2,500 distinct CDR3 sequences, more than 20% of them seen once, and the ten largest clones take about a tenth. As concerns this clonotype: What it binds is unknown.

Notes on the study in general: Age-matched healthy donors had significantly more diverse, less clonal blood TCR repertoires than untreated cancer patients.

Peripheral blood genomic DNA, not sorted cells or RNA, was the template. V trimming: 4 bases; J trimming: 4 bases; junction bases outside the gene matches: 16. Looked up from germline, CDR1 is SGHAT and CDR2 is FQNNGV. There are 18 residues in the CDR3. This rearrangement joins TRBV11-2 to TRBJ2-5; 9 bases agree with TRBD2. The source of this sequence is a human donor with a solid tumor. The sample was blood. The CDR3 reads CASSWGRRERGVRETQYF. CDR3 DNA sequence: TGTGCCAGCAGCTGGGGGAGGAGGGAGCGGGGGGTGAGAGAGACCCAGTACTTC.